Following are 7 T cell receptor beta chains from one sample sequenced in a study of shared clonotypes between healthy human individuals. Here immunoSEQ multiplex PCR was the method, and the copy in TCRdb shows in-frame clones only, minus some. The sample comprises about 2.3 million clones, less than 95% of which are singletons, and 0.37% rests with the top ten. Sequenced input: naive CD4+ T cells from PBMCs. Subset specified: CD45RA+ positively selected. All receptors come from a man younger than 35 in good health. Some clones in this sample may be carry-over from other donors' samples.

The rearrangement links TRBV5-8 to TRBJ2-7; 9 nucleotides agree with TRBD1. This CDR3 has 15 residues. V lost 4 bases and J lost 3; bases outside the gene matches: 8. The V gene's germline CDR1 is SGHTS and CDR2 YDEGEE. The CDR3, as DNA: TGTGCCAGCAGCACCCGGACAGGGGTCTTCTACGAGCAGTACTTC. Amino acids: CASSTRTGVFYEQYF. Complete variable domain (other parts from reference TRBV5-8 and TRBJ2-7): EAGVTQSPTHLIKTRGQQATLRCSPISGHTSVYWYQQALGLGLQFLLWYDEGEERNRGNFPPRFSGRQFPNYSSELNVNALELEDSALYLCASSTRTGVFYEQYFGPGTRLTVT.

The chain is built from TRBV5-1 and TRBJ2-6; 10 bases match TRBD1. With 2 bases clipped from V and 4 bases from J, the junction kept 18 bases outside the gene matches. Germline V gene sequence: CDR1 SGHRS, CDR2 YFSETQ. The CDR3 sequence is 21 residues long. The CDR3 sequence is CASSFPRDRGLSMVGANVLTF. CDR3 bases: TGCGCCAGCAGCTTCCCTCGGGACAGGGGTTTGAGCATGGTCGGGGCCAACGTCCTGACTTTC.

The CDR3 bases are TGTGCCAGCTCACGGCAGGGACCGGTTACGCAGTATTTT. Translation gives CASSRQGPVTQYF. The chain is built from TRBV18 and TRBJ2-3; D could derive from TRBD1 or TRBD2 (5 bases each). CDR3 length: 13 residues. V lost 4 bases and J lost 8, with 13 bases in between. Germline assignment: CDR1 KGHSH and CDR2 LQKENI.

CDR3 in DNA: TGCGCCAGCAGCTTGGGACAGGTGGAGGTCACTGAAGCTTTCTTT. Its protein product is CASSLGQVEVTEAFF. This chain connects TRBV5-1 to TRBJ1-1; TRBD1 is a possible D gene (6 bases). The germline CDR1 and CDR2 sequences are SGHRS and YFSETQ. Trimming shortened V by 0 bases and J by 4 bases, and 13 bases separated the two germline ends. The CDR3 length is 15 residues.

The chain uses TRBV11-2 and TRBJ2-7; D not certain. The CDR3 is 16 amino acids. Deletions cut 4 bases from V and 0 bases from J, with 16 bases between. Germline V gene sequence: CDR1 SGHAT, CDR2 FQNNGV. The CDR3 sequence is CASSSPGHLFSYEQYF. As DNA, the CDR3 is TGTGCCAGCAGCTCCCCCGGGCACCTCTTCTCCTACGAGCAGTACTTC.

Remarks on this clone: Other DNA sequences in the sample encode the same CDR3. V and J are TRBV5-1 and TRBJ2-1, with 8 nucleotides matching TRBD2. The trim removed 1 base at V and 0 bases at J, leaving 0 bases unmatched. Germline lookup yields CDR1 SGHRS and CDR2 YFSETQ. The CDR3 totals 15 residues. The CDR3 coding sequence is TGCGCCAGCAGCTTGACTAGCGGCTCCTACAATGAGCAGTTCTTC. It specifies CASSLTSGSYNEQFF.

This chain links TRBV28 with TRBJ1-5, with TRBD1 matching 7 bases. The trim removed 10 bases at V and 6 bases at J, leaving 6 bases unmatched. The germline gives CDR1 MDHEN, CDR2 SYDVKM. This CDR3 has 12 residues. The CDR3: CAIDRVGQPQHF. DNA for the CDR3: TGTGCCATCGACAGGGTAGGTCAGCCCCAGCATTTT.